This T cell receptor beta chain was profiled in a study of T cell responses to AZD1222 COVID-19 vaccine. The CDR3 sequence is 14 residues long. Trimming removed 4 bases at V and 3 bases at J, with 11 bases between. The method was immunoSEQ multiplex PCR; TCRdb's version includes in-frame clones alone and lacks a portion of them. The sample has some 150,000 clones; approximately 88% are singletons. This chain uses TRBV5-3 with TRBJ1-5; D not certain. TRBV5-3 is assigned to the ORF class and has an uncertain function. The sequences come from peripheral blood, collected 28 days after the second dose of the MenACWY control vaccine. This clonotype was sampled from an adult who received the MenACWY meningococcal vaccine as a control. The CDR3 DNA reads as TGTGCCAGAAGCGATTTGGGTACCAATCAGCCCCAGCATTTT. Translating it yields CARSDLGTNQPQHF.